This entry features one TCR beta chain sequence. The antigen is unknown. The data are from a study of identical twins. Study-wide results and caveats: Insertions were reduced in abundant cord blood beta clonotypes but not in memory repertoires. Twins' surplus sharing was weaker for beta out-of-frame sequences.

Germline V gene lookup returns CDR1 MNHEY and CDR2 SMNVEV (reference sequence). After removal of 6 bases from V and 3 bases from J, the junction contained 11 bases not matched to a gene. The CDR3 contains 16 residues. MiXCR was run by TCRdb on the 5' RACE reads, yielding one entry per CDR3 protein. This table has approximately 350,000 distinct CDR3 sequences, more than 9% appearing once. This sample was shared with a second study, whose subject was yellow fever vaccine responses in identical twins.

The V and J genes are TRBV27 and TRBJ2-3, with 8 positions matching TRBD2. Sample: CD8+ T cells sorted from blood. The clonotype originates from a woman in her late teens or twenties in good health. The CDR3 sequence is CASRSGGGGPTDTQYF. The CDR3 DNA reads TGTGCCAGCAGATCCGGGGGGGGAGGGCCTACAGATACGCAGTATTTT.